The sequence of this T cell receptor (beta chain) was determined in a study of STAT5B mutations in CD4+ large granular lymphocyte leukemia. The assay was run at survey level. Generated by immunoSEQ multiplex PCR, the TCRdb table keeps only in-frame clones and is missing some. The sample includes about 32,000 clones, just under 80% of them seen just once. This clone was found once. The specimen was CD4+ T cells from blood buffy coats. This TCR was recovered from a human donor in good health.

Here the CDR3 DNA reads TGTGCCATCAGGAAGACTAGCGGGGGGTTAAATGAGCAGTTCTTC. Its protein product is CAIRKTSGGLNEQFF. This chain links TRBV10-3 with TRBJ2-1; 13 bases line up with TRBD2. The germline CDR1 and CDR2 sequences are ENHRY and SYGVKD. The CDR3 is made up of 15 amino acids. V lost 6 bases and J lost 7; bases outside the gene matches: 6.